This TCR beta chain was captured in a study of blood T cells in healthy people across ages. Regarding the study as a whole: It was held that diversity estimates obtained from one million T cells represented underestimates. The unknown donor CMV status may have confounded expanded clonotype changes.

Trimming removed 1 base from V and 4 bases from J, with 10 bases in between. CDR1 is MNHNS and CDR2 is SASEGT in the germline V gene. This CDR3 region has 14 residues. Alongside a J-beta primer mix, a sample-barcoded 5' primer served in a second PCR lasting 7 to 11 cycles. Every sample gave at least 2.5 million paired-end reads containing CDR3. TCRdb itself ran the 5' RACE reads through MiXCR, one entry per CDR3 protein. The table lists 450,000 to 700,000 distinct CDR3 sequences, roughly 28% of them singletons. RNA extraction gave at least 5 micrograms of total RNA per sample. With respect to this clonotype: Its cognate antigen is unknown.

Sequenced: blood. This chain connects TRBV6-1 to TRBJ1-2, with D maybe TRBD1 (6 bases). The source is a woman in her sixties or seventies in good health. In DNA, the CDR3 is TGTGCCAGCAGTGAAGGCGGACAGACCTATGGCTACACCTTC. It is translated as CASSEGGQTYGYTF.